The 20 T cell receptor beta chains reported below all come from one sample, sequenced in a study of long-term antiretroviral therapy in people with HIV. Run at survey level, the immunoSEQ assay was version v3.0. TCRdb keeps only in-frame clones here, not all; method: immunoSEQ multiplex PCR. The table shows over 15,000 clones, with roughly nine tenths occurring only once. Sequences were derived from unsorted PBMCs, sampled 0.6 years after starting antiretroviral therapy. These receptors all stem from a woman in her thirties or forties with HIV.

CDR3 sequence (DNA): TGTGCCAGCAGCCTTAAGGGGCTAGCAGGGTACAATGAGCAGTTCTTC. Translation: CASSLKGLAGYNEQFF. The V gene is TRBV7-9, the J gene TRBJ2-1; D tentatively fits TRBD1 or TRBD2 (5 bases each). Deletions cut 5 bases from V and 4 bases from J, with 18 bases between. Germline CDR1 SEHNR, CDR2 FQNEAQ (reference sequence). This CDR3 comprises 16 residues. Variable domain in full (rest from reference TRBV7-9 and TRBJ2-1): DTGVSQNPRHKITKRGQNVTFRCDPISEHNRLYWYRQTLGQGPEFLTYFQNEAQLEKSRLLSDRFSAERPKGSFSTLEIQRTEQGDSAMYLCASSLKGLAGYNEQFFGPGTRLTVL.

The V and J genes are TRBV9 and TRBJ1-1; TRBD1 aligns across 8 bases. The J segment lost 3 bases and the V segment lost 3 bases, leaving 10 bases of the junction unmatched. The germline gives CDR1 SGDLS, CDR2 YYNGEE. This CDR3 contains 16 residues. The CDR3 DNA is TGTGCCAGCAGCGGGCGGACAGGGTACGTTGACACTGAAGCTTTCTTT. Translating gives CASSGRTGYVDTEAFF.

V gene TRBV5-6 combines with J gene TRBJ2-1; 8 bases agree with TRBD1. V dropped 2 bases and J dropped 13; count of bases not matched to a gene: 8. Germline lookup yields CDR1 SGHDT and CDR2 YYEEEE. The CDR3 covers 13 residues. The CDR3 DNA sequence: TGTGCCAGCAGCTTCGGGACAGGCAAGGAACAGTTCTTC. Encoded protein: CASSFGTGKEQFF.

V gene TRBV29-1 combines with J gene TRBJ2-2; no reliable D call. Trimming took off 7 bases at V and 0 bases at J, with 18 bases between the two ends. The germline V gene encodes CDR1 SQVTM and CDR2 ANQGSEA. The CDR3 runs to 16 residues. The CDR3 region is CSAGLPQGANTGELFF. The DNA of the CDR3 is TGCAGCGCCGGCCTACCTCAAGGCGCGAACACCGGGGAGCTGTTTTTT.

This clone came up once. This chain links TRBV19 with TRBJ1-2; D gene ambiguous. CDR1 and CDR2 (germline): LNHDA, SQIVND (reference sequence). The CDR3 spans 14 residues. Between the trimmed V and J ends, which lost 4 bases and 0 bases, there was a span of 9 bases. The chain's CDR3 is CASSNQDSNYGYTF. As DNA, the CDR3 is TGTGCCAGTAGTAATCAGGATTCTAACTATGGCTACACCTTC. The whole variable domain, remainder taken from reference TRBV19 and TRBJ1-2, is DGGITQSPKYLFRKEGQNVTLSCEQNLNHDAMYWYRQDPGQGLRLIYYSQIVNDFQKGDIAEGYSVSREKKESFPLTVTSAQKNPTAFYLCASSNQDSNYGYTFGSGTRLTVV.

V usage is TRBV12-5 and J usage is TRBJ2-5, with a possible D match to TRBD1 (6 bases). The V gene's germline CDR1 is LGHNT and CDR2 FRNRAP. This CDR3 contains 14 residues. V lost 1 base and J lost 5, with 11 bases in between. The CDR3 nucleotides are TGTGCTAGTGGTTTGGCAGGGGTTGGGGAGACCCAGTACTTC. It codes for CASGLAGVGETQYF. The entire variable domain, with the rest obtained from reference TRBV12-5 and TRBJ2-5, is as follows: DARVTQTPRHKVTEMGQEVTMRCQPILGHNTVFWYRQTMMQGLELLAYFRNRAPLDDSGMPKDRFSAEMPDATLATLKIQPSEPRDSAVYFCASGLAGVGETQYFGPGTRLLVL.

The chain has TRBV5-1 and TRBJ2-5; TRBD2 aligns across 16 bases. Trimming at V came to 3 bases and at J to 4 bases, leaving 9 bases not matched to a gene. The CDR3 length is 18 residues. CDR1 is SGHRS and CDR2 is YFSETQ in the germline V gene. The CDR3 DNA is TGCGCCAGCAGCTCGGGCGGGACTAGCGGGGGGGCATCAGAGACCCAGTACTTC. The encoded protein is CASSSGGTSGGASETQYF.

The chain recombines TRBV4-1 with TRBJ2-3, with D perhaps matching TRBD1 (6 bases). CDR1 and CDR2 (germline): MGHRA, YSYEKL. The V end lost 1 base, the J end lost 2 bases, and 10 bases lay between the germline ends. The CDR3 consists of 15 residues. The CDR3 nucleotides read TGCGCCAGCAGCCAAGGCGGACAGTACACAGATACGCAGTATTTT. This gives the protein CASSQGGQYTDTQYF.

This clone was detected once. The CDR3 DNA is TGTGCCAGTAGTCCCCGGGACTCTATGGGCTACACCTTC. Translated, it gives CASSPRDSMGYTF. The chain employs TRBV19 and TRBJ1-2, with a tentative D call TRBD1 (5 bases). This CDR3 comprises 13 residues. The germline V gene encodes CDR1 LNHDA and CDR2 SQIVND (reference sequence). With 5 bases removed from V and 8 bases from J, the gap between germline ends came to 15 bases.

This clone was seen a single time. The CDR3 sequence: CASSLASGLDTDTQYF. The DNA for the CDR3 is TGTGCCAGCAGCTTAGCGTCGGGGCTAGACACAGATACGCAGTATTTT. The chain carries TRBV7-9 and TRBJ2-3; tentatively, D is TRBD1 or TRBD2 (5 bases each). V dropped 0 bases and J dropped 2 bases, with 12 bases sitting between them. Looked up from germline, CDR1 is SEHNR and CDR2 is FQNEAQ (reference sequence). This CDR3 contains 16 residues.

This chain uses TRBV5-1 with TRBJ2-7; D may correspond to TRBD1 or TRBD2 (6 bases each). V was shortened by 4 bases and J by 2 bases, with 19 bases between the two germline ends. Germline CDR1 and CDR2: SGHRS and YFSETQ. This CDR3 comprises 16 residues. CDR3 in amino acids: CASSRGVAGSAYEQYF. DNA of the CDR3: TGCGCCAGCAGCAGGGGGGTCGCGGGGTCAGCCTACGAGCAGTACTTC.

The rearrangement uses TRBV6-4 and TRBJ1-5, with D unclear. V was shortened by 6 bases and J by 7 bases, with 7 bases between the two germline ends. The CDR3 contains 11 residues. Germline V gene data show CDR1 as MRHNA and CDR2 as SNTAGT. CDR3 region: CASSLGQPQHF. In DNA, the CDR3 is TGTGCCAGCAGCCTGGGACAGCCCCAGCATTTT.

The sample holds one count of this clone. This chain joins TRBV19 and TRBJ1-6, with 9 bases lining up with TRBD1. Trimming at V came to 11 bases and at J to 0 bases, leaving 8 bases not matched to a gene. The CDR3 loop spans 16 amino acids. Germline V gives CDR1 LNHDA, CDR2 SQIVND (reference sequence). The CDR3 sequence: CASRTGAHSYNSPLHF. The CDR3, as DNA: TGTGCCTCCAGGACAGGGGCGCACTCCTATAATTCACCCCTCCACTTT.

The V call is TRBV7-8, the J call TRBJ1-3; no firm D call. V was pared by 3 bases and J by 3 bases, with 6 bases between. There are 13 residues in the CDR3. CDR1 SGHVS and CDR2 FQNEAQ come from the germline V gene. Here the CDR3 reads CASSFEGGNTIYF. The CDR3 DNA reads TGTGCCAGCAGCTTTGAGGGTGGAAACACCATATATTTT.

This CDR3 is CASSSPPGDGADTQYF. In nucleotides, the CDR3 is TGTGCCAGCAGCTCCCCGCCGGGGGATGGGGCAGATACGCAGTATTTT. The chain is built from TRBV11-3 and TRBJ2-3; possibly TRBD2 for D (6 bases). This CDR3 has 16 residues. From germline, CDR1 is SGHNT and CDR2 YENEEA. V was pared by 4 bases and J by 4 bases, with 18 bases between.

The chain has TRBV19 and TRBJ2-3; 9 nucleotides align to TRBD2. Germline V gene data show CDR1 as LNHDA and CDR2 as SQIVND (reference sequence). After removal of 4 bases from V and 5 bases from J, the junction contained 10 bases not matched to a gene. The CDR3 runs 16 residues. CDR3 in amino acids: CASSTWRSTSGDTQYF. The CDR3 DNA is TGTGCCAGTAGTACCTGGAGATCGACTAGCGGAGATACGCAGTATTTT.

This clone was detected only once. The chain employs TRBV15 and TRBJ1-6, with 7 bases lining up with TRBD1. The CDR3 consists of 18 residues. The ends lost 2 bases at V and 7 bases at J; junction bases unmatched: 14. Looked up from germline, CDR1 is LNHNV and CDR2 is YYDKDF (reference sequence). The CDR3 spells CATSRSGTAGPRNSPLHF. In DNA form, the CDR3 reads TGTGCCACCAGCAGAAGCGGGACAGCTGGTCCAAGGAATTCACCCCTCCACTTT.

The chain uses TRBV5-1 and TRBJ1-1; TRBD1 might be the D (6 bases). The V gene's germline CDR1 is SGHRS and CDR2 YFSETQ. The CDR3 consists of 13 residues. Between the trimmed V and J ends, which lost 5 bases and 5 bases, there was a span of 13 bases. The chain's CDR3 is CASRVQGVTEAFF. The CDR3 region has the DNA TGCGCCAGCAGAGTACAGGGAGTAACTGAAGCTTTCTTT.

This clone was seen a few times. This sequence joins TRBV10-1 and TRBJ1-1, with 7 bases identical to TRBD1. The CDR3 runs to 13 residues. Trimming cost V 5 bases and J 5 bases; bases outside gene matches: 5. Looked up from germline, CDR1 is WNHNN and CDR2 is SYGVQD (reference sequence). DNA of the CDR3: TGCGCCAGCAGTCCGGGACAGTTAACTGAAGCTTTCTTT. Protein sequence: CASSPGQLTEAFF.

Note on this clone: One junction end does not reproduce the germline sequence, and a read error may be involved. The chain employs TRBV19 and TRBJ1-2, with D possibly matching TRBD1 (6 bases). Per germline, CDR1 LNHDA and CDR2 SQIVND (reference sequence). There are 13 residues in the CDR3. For the CDR3, the DNA is TGTGCCATCAAGGGTCAGGGGAACTCTGGCTACACCTTC. Translated: CAIKGQGNSGYTF.